Listed here are 9 T cell receptor beta chains from one sample, sequenced in a study of blood T cell repertoires in COVID-19. Measured with immunoSEQ multiplex PCR; TCRdb has only the in-frame clones, and not every one. The data hold about 220,000 clones, with around 86% observed a single time. Sequenced: peripheral blood. These receptors were taken from a woman in her 70s with COVID-19, enrolled during active disease.

This clone was recorded only once. The chain combines TRBV19 with TRBJ2-5, with a possible D match to TRBD2 (6 bases). Trimming removed 5 bases at V and 5 bases at J, with 21 bases between. CDR3 length equals 16 residues. CDR1 is LNHDA and CDR2 is SQIVND in the germline V gene (reference sequence). DNA for the CDR3: TGTGCCAGTAGTGACAAATTAGGAGGGCGAGGGGAGACCCAGTACTTC. It is translated as CASSDKLGGRGETQYF.

V usage is TRBV11-3 and J usage is TRBJ2-2; 8 nucleotides match TRBD1. Per germline, CDR1 SGHNT and CDR2 YENEEA. CDR3 length: 16 amino acids. After removal of 1 base from V and 4 bases from J, the junction contained 5 bases not matched to a gene. The CDR3 DNA follows: TGTGCCAGCAGCTTAGGGGCAGGGGGCTTCACCGGGGAGCTGTTTTTT. Amino acids: CASSLGAGGFTGELFF.

This clone was counted only a few times. The rearrangement links TRBV3-1 (or the pseudogene TRBV3-2) to TRBJ2-1, with 7 bases identical to TRBD2. The CDR3 extends over 15 amino acids. CDR1 LGHDT and CDR2 YNNKEL come from the germline V gene (reference sequence). With 4 bases clipped from V and 0 bases from J, the junction kept 3 bases outside the gene matches. The CDR3 region is CASSRREASYNEQFF. In nucleotides, the CDR3 is TGTGCCAGCAGCCGACGGGAGGCCTCCTACAATGAGCAGTTCTTC.

The chain combines TRBV6-5 with TRBJ1-5; D gene unclear. Trimming removed 2 bases from V and 1 base from J, with 9 bases in between. This CDR3 has 15 residues. Per germline, CDR1 MNHEY and CDR2 SVGAGI. The CDR3 sequence: CASSYGPESNQPQHF. In DNA form, the CDR3 reads TGTGCCAGCAGTTACGGTCCGGAGAGCAATCAGCCCCAGCATTTT.

The chain recombines TRBV5-1 with TRBJ2-3; TRBD1 agrees at 7 bases. Germline CDR1 is SGHRS and CDR2 is YFSETQ. The junction had 4 bases not matched to a gene; V was cut back by 0 bases and J by 0 bases. CDR3 length: 16 residues. CDR3 sequence: CASSLEGRGSTDTQYF. In DNA form, the CDR3 reads TGCGCCAGCAGCTTGGAAGGCAGGGGGAGCACAGATACGCAGTATTTT.

This clone has only a few counts. This rearrangement joins TRBV5-1 to TRBJ1-5, with 7 bases aligning to TRBD1. Per germline, CDR1 SGHRS and CDR2 YFSETQ. This CDR3 comprises 13 residues. V trimming: 5 bases; J trimming: 7 bases; junction bases outside the gene matches: 6. The CDR3 region has the DNA TGCGCCAGCAGGACAGGGAGCGGGCAGCCCCAGCATTTT. It specifies CASRTGSGQPQHF.

The chain employs TRBV18 and TRBJ2-2, with a tentative D call TRBD1 (6 bases). V lost 3 bases and J 3 bases, leaving 8 bases between the germline ends. Germline assignment: CDR1 KGHSH and CDR2 LQKENI. The length of the CDR3 is 14 residues. The CDR3 spells CASSPYRDTGELFF. CDR3 DNA: TGTGCCAGCTCACCTTACAGGGACACCGGGGAGCTGTTTTTT.

This clone was seen a few times. This chain joins TRBV9 and TRBJ2-1; the match to TRBD2 covers 9 bases. This CDR3 contains 16 residues. Germline trimming cut 4 bases from V and 4 bases from J; bases unmatched to any gene: 9. Germline values: CDR1 SGDLS, CDR2 YYNGEE. Here the CDR3 reads CASSLRWLAGYNEQFF. The CDR3 region has the DNA TGTGCCAGCAGCCTCCGGTGGCTAGCGGGATACAATGAGCAGTTCTTC. The full variable domain, rest sourced from reference TRBV9 and TRBJ2-1, is DSGVTQTPKHLITATGQRVTLRCSPRSGDLSVYWYQQSLDQGLQFLIQYYNGEERAKGNILERFSAQQFPDLHSELNLSSLELGDSALYFCASSLRWLAGYNEQFFGPGTRLTVL.

This clone was seen a few times. This chain links TRBV24-1 with TRBJ2-7; unclear D gene. Germline V gene lookup returns CDR1 KGHDR and CDR2 SFDVKD. The CDR3 spans 12 residues. V was clipped by 6 bases and J by 9 bases, with 14 bases between them. The CDR3 coding sequence is TGTGCCACCAGTCTACCAGGCCCACTGCAGTACTTC. This encodes CATSLPGPLQYF.